This T cell receptor (beta chain) was sequenced during a study of tumor-infiltrating lymphocytes in primary liver carcinoma. General study results and limits: Tumor top-250-clone fraction significantly exceeded that of blood (p = 0.039). Whereas tumor region pairs overlapped more, tumor-adjacent and tumor-blood pairs overlapped less.

CDR1 and CDR2 (germline): SGHAT, FQNNGV. The CDR3 consists of 18 residues. A word on this clonotype: Antigen specificity is unknown. No conserved phenylalanine or tryptophan is present at the end of the CDR3, so a read error is the likely explanation.

DNA and RNA were both co-extracted from approximately 20-30 mg of bulk tissue that had not been sorted. No patient had received treatment, and all had chronic HBV infection. Tumor samples all exceeded 75% viable tumor cells. Reverse transcription of 450 to 500 ng total RNA with a constant-region primer produced TCR beta cDNA. For TCR beta, libraries were produced by three nested multiplex PCR rounds using slightly modified ARM-PCR. A C-beta reverse primer was combined with TRBV1-TRBV30 forward primers in the first two PCR rounds, and each round had 10 cycles. TCRdb passed the multiplex PCR reads through MiXCR, listing each CDR3 protein once. The table shows around 21,000 distinct CDR3 sequences, with approximately 79% occurring only once.

The receptor's source is a man between 40 and 49 years old with primary liver carcinoma and hepatitis B virus infection. Sequencing used liver tumor tissue from sampling region 1. Subset: tumor region T1, superior pole. The chain carries TRBV11-2 and TRBJ2-5; possibly TRBD2 for D (5 bases). Written as DNA, the CDR3 is TGTGCCAGAAGCTTTGCGAGGCTAGCCCTGGGAAAAAAAGAGGCCCAGTACTCC. This encodes CARSFARLALGKKEAQYS.